The next 14 T cell receptor beta chains were all read from a single sample in a study of T cell clonotyping in hematopoietic cell transplantation (dated by TCRdb to about 2021). Library preparation used the immunoSEQ multiplex PCR assay. TCRdb retrieved this table from immuneACCESS and kept in-frame rearrangements only. Not all clones are present; in checked studies, unresolved V genes account for under half, and no reason is known for the remainder. A total of some 8,600 clones appear in this sample, 84% of them only once. The ten largest clones take up under 60% of the sample. This specimen's time point label, interpreted: recipient sample taken at acute GVHD onset. Sequences were derived from PBMCs, sampled at the time of graft-versus-host disease after allogeneic stem cell transplant. Every receptor here comes from a male patient in his sixties or seventies who had an allogeneic stem cell transplant from an unrelated donor, so the T cells may come from the graft donor. Some clones in this sample may be carry-over from other donors' samples.

The gene calls are TRBV29-1 and TRBJ1-5, with a weak D call TRBD1 (5 bases). Trimming cost V 4 bases and J 7 bases, with 17 bases left between them. Germline CDR1 SQVTM, CDR2 ANQGSEA. The CDR3 extends over 14 amino acids. The CDR3 sequence: CSVGGQGSGQPQHF. CDR3 in DNA: TGCAGCGTTGGAGGCCAGGGATCGGGGCAGCCCCAGCATTTT.

V and J are TRBV28 and TRBJ1-4; D is uncertain. From germline, CDR1 is MDHEN and CDR2 SYDVKM. V was pared by 7 bases and J by 10 bases, with 13 bases between. This CDR3 spans 12 amino acids. DNA for the CDR3: TGTGCCAGCACCCTTCCTCGGGGAAAACTGTTTTTT. Its translation: CASTLPRGKLFF.

This CDR3 is CASSHYGTSGGQETQYF. In nucleotides, the CDR3 is TGTGCCAGCAGCCACTACGGGACTAGCGGGGGTCAAGAGACCCAGTACTTC. The chain joins TRBV4-2 to TRBJ2-5; 14 bases agree with TRBD2. Per the germline V gene, CDR1 is LGHNA and CDR2 is YNFKEQ. The CDR3 has 17 residues. V was pared by 3 bases and J by 2 bases, with 5 bases of the junction left unmatched.

As regards this clone: One end of the junction fails to match germline, which may point to a read error. This chain connects TRBV4-3 to TRBJ1-3; D not resolved. Germline CDR1 is LGHNA and CDR2 is YSLEER. The CDR3 sequence is 16 residues long. CDR3 nucleotides: TGCGCCAGCAGCCAAGAATACGGCCGCTCTGGAAACACCATGTATTTT. It codes for CASSQEYGRSGNTMYF.

The chain carries TRBV2 and TRBJ2-7; D is ambiguous. The CDR3 has 13 amino acids. V gave up 6 bases and J gave up 7 bases, with 16 bases separating them. Germline V gives CDR1 SNHLY, CDR2 FYNNEI. The CDR3 bases are TGTGCCAGCAGCGAGCCGCAGAACTTAGAGCAGTACTTC. This sequence encodes CASSEPQNLEQYF. The whole variable domain, remainder taken from reference TRBV2 and TRBJ2-7, is EPEVTQTPSHQVTQMGQEVILRCVPISNHLYFYWYRQILGQKVEFLVSFYNNEISEKSEIFDDQFSVERPDGSNFTLKIRSTKLEDSAMYFCASSEPQNLEQYFGPGTRLTVT.

The J gene is TRBJ2-7, the V gene TRBV27; D perhaps matches TRBD1 (5 bases). Germline values: CDR1 MNHEY, CDR2 SMNVEV (reference sequence). Trimming left V 3 bases short and J 0 bases short, with 6 bases between. This CDR3 is built from 13 residues. The DNA for the CDR3 is TGTGCCAGCAGTTTTCAGGGCTCCTACGAGCAGTACTTC. Translation gives CASSFQGSYEQYF.

The rearrangement joins TRBV9 to TRBJ2-2; TRBD1 matches at 8 bases. V lost 7 bases, J lost 0 bases, and 5 bases stayed unmatched. The CDR3 consists of 15 residues. Germline V lookup: CDR1 SGDLS, CDR2 YYNGEE. DNA of the CDR3: TGTGCCAGCTTCATACAGGGGGCGAACACCGGGGAGCTGTTTTTT. Translated, it gives CASFIQGANTGELFF.

The chain has TRBV9 and TRBJ1-6; the D is unclear. The CDR3 runs to 16 residues. V was trimmed by 0 bases and J by 7 bases, leaving 14 bases between them. From germline, CDR1 is SGDLS and CDR2 YYNGEE. Here the CDR3 DNA reads TGTGCCAGCAGCGTAGAGGTCGACACCACCAATTCACCCCTCCACTTT. It specifies CASSVEVDTTNSPLHF.

Of note for this clone: At the DNA level, this CDR3 is encoded by other sequences in the same sample as well. The J gene is TRBJ1-2, the V gene TRBV5-6; perhaps TRBD1 as D (6 bases). The CDR3 runs 13 residues. Between the trimmed V and J ends, which lost 0 bases and 8 bases, there was a span of 11 bases. CDR1 and CDR2 (germline): SGHDT, YYEEEE. This CDR3 is CASSLDWGGGYTF. The DNA of the CDR3 is TGTGCCAGCAGCTTGGATTGGGGGGGCGGCTACACCTTC.

The chain is built from TRBV7-2 and TRBJ2-1; D is unclear. The CDR3 has 15 residues. Germline V gene data show CDR1 as SGHTA and CDR2 as FQGNSA. V was pared by 2 bases and J by 0 bases, with 8 bases between. The CDR3 nucleotides read TGTGCCAGCAGCTTACAGGTTAGCTCCTACAATGAGCAGTTCTTC. Translation gives CASSLQVSSYNEQFF.

This chain uses TRBV7-8 with TRBJ2-7, with a weak D call TRBD2 (5 bases). Germline V lookup: CDR1 SGHVS, CDR2 FQNEAQ. The length of the CDR3 is 13 residues. V lost 2 bases and J lost 7, with 12 bases in between. CDR3 nucleotide sequence: TGTGCCAGCAGCTTAAGCCCGGGATGGGAGCAGTACTTC. As protein: CASSLSPGWEQYF.

V is TRBV4-3 and J is TRBJ1-2; D ambiguous. The CDR3 totals 15 residues. The V gene lost 0 bases and the J gene lost 2 bases, with 10 bases spanning the gap. Germline lookup yields CDR1 LGHNA and CDR2 YSLEER. CDR3 amino acids: CASSQDESGNYGYTF. CDR3 DNA sequence: TGCGCCAGCAGCCAAGATGAGTCGGGGAACTATGGCTACACCTTC.

The rearrangement links TRBV4-1 to TRBJ1-2, with D perhaps matching TRBD1 (6 bases). V was pared by 1 base and J by 5 bases, with 20 bases between. This CDR3 spans 17 amino acids. The germline V gene has CDR1 MGHRA and CDR2 YSYEKL. DNA for the CDR3: TGCGCCAGCAGCCAAGCTTTACCTACAGGGCGTGGGTATGGCTACACCTTC. It encodes CASSQALPTGRGYGYTF.

This chain uses TRBV4-1 with TRBJ1-2; possible D gene TRBD1, 5 bases. The CDR3 totals 14 residues. The germline V gene has CDR1 MGHRA and CDR2 YSYEKL. Trimming removed 0 bases from V and 8 bases from J, with 13 bases in between. The CDR3 nucleotides read TGCGCCAGCAGCCAAGATAAGGGGAAGTACGGCTACACCTTC. This encodes CASSQDKGKYGYTF.